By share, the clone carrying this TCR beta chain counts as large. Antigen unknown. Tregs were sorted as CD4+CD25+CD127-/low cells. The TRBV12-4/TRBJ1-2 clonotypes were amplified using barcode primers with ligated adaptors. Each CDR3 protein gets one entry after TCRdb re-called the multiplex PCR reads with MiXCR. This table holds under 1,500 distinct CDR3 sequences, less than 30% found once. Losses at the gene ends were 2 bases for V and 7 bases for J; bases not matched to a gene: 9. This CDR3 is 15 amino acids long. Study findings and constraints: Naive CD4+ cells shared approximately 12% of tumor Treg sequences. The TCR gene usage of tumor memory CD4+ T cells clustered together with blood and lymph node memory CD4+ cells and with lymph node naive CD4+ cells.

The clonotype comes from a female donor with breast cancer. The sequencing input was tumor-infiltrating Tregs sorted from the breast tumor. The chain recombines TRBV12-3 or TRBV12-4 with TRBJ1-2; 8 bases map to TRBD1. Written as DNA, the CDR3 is TGTGCCAGCAGTTTATCCGGGACAGGACTGTCTGGCTACACCTTC. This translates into CASSLSGTGLSGYTF.